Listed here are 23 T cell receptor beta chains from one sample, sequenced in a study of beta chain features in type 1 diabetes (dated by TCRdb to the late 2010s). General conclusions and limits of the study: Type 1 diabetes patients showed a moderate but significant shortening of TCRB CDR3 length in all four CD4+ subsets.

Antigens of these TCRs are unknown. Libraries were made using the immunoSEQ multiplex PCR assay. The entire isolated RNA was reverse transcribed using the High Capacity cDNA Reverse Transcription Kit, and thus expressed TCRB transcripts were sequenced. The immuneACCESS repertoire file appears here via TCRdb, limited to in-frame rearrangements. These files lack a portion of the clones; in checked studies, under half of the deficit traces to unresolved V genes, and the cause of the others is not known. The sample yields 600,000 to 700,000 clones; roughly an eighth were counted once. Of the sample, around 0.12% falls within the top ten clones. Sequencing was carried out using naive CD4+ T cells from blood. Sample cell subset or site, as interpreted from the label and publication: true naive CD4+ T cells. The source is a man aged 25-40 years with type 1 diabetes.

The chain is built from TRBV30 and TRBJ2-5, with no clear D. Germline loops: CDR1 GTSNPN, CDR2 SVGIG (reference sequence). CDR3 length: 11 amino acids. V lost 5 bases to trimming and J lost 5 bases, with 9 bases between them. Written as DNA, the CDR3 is TGTGCCTGGGAAGGATCGGAGACCCAGTACTTC. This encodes CAWEGSETQYF.

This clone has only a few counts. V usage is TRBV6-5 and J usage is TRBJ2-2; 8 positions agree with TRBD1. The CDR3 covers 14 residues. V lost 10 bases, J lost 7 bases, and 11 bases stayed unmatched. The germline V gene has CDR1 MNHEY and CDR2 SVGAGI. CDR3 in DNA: TGTGCCACCACGAGGACAGGGAGTATCGGGGAGCTGTTTTTT. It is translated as CATTRTGSIGELFF.

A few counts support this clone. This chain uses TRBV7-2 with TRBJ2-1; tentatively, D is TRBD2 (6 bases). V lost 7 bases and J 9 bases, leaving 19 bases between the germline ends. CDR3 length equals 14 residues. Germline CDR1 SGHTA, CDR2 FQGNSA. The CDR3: CASKSGTYEGEQFF. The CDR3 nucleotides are TGTGCCAGCAAATCAGGGACTTACGAAGGTGAGCAGTTCTTC.

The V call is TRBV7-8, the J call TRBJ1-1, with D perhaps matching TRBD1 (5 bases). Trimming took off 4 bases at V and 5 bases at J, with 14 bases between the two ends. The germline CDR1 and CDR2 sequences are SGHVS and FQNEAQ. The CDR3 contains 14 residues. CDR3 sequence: CASSSIKRGTEAFF. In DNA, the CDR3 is TGTGCCAGCAGCTCCATAAAACGGGGGACTGAAGCTTTCTTT.

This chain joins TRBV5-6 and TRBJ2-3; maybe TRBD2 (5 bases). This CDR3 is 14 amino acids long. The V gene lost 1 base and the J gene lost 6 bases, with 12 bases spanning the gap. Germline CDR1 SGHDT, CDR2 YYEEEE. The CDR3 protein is CASSLRASGDTQYF. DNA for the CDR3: TGTGCCAGCAGCTTGAGGGCTTCGGGGGATACGCAGTATTTT. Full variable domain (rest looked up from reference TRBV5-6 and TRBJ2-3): DAGVTQSPTHLIKTRGQQVTLRCSPKSGHDTVSWYQQALGQGPQFIFQYYEEEERQRGNFPDRFSGHQFPNYSSELNVNALLLGDSALYLCASSLRASGDTQYFGPGTRLTVL.

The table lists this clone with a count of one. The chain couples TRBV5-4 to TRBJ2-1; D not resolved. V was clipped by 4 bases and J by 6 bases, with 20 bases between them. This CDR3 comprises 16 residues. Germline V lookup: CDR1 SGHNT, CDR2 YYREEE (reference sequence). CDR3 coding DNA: TGTGCCAGCAGCCCTTCCCCAGCCCCGCACCTCAATGAGCAGTTCTTC. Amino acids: CASSPSPAPHLNEQFF.

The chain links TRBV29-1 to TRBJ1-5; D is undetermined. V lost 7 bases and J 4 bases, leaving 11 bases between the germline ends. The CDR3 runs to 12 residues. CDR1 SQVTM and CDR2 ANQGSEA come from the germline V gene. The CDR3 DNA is TGCAGCGCTGGCCAAGAAAATCAGCCCCAGCATTTT. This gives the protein CSAGQENQPQHF.

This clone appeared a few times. The CDR3 spells CASSLGQETQYF. In nucleotides, the CDR3 is TGTGCCAGCAGTCTGGGGCAAGAGACCCAGTACTTC. The V and J genes are TRBV6-5 and TRBJ2-5; no definite D call. CDR1 and CDR2 from the germline V gene are MNHEY and SVGAGI. The CDR3 totals 12 residues. Trimming pared 5 bases from V and 2 bases from J, leaving 6 bases between.

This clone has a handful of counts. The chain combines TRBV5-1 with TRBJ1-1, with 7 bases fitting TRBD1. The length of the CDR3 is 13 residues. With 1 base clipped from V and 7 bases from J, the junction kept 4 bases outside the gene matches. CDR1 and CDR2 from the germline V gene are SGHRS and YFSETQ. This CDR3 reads CASSLKTGLEAFF. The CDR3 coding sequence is TGCGCCAGCAGCTTGAAGACAGGGCTTGAAGCTTTCTTT.

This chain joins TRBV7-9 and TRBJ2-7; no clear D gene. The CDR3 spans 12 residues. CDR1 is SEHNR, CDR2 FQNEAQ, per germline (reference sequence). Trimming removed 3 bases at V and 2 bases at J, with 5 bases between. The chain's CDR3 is CASSFSTYEQYF. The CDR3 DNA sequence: TGTGCCAGCAGCTTTAGCACCTACGAGCAGTACTTC. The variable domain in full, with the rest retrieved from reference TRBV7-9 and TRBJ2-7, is DTGVSQNPRHKITKRGQNVTFRCDPISEHNRLYWYRQTLGQGPEFLTYFQNEAQLEKSRLLSDRFSAERPKGSFSTLEIQRTEQGDSAMYLCASSFSTYEQYFGPGTRLTVT.

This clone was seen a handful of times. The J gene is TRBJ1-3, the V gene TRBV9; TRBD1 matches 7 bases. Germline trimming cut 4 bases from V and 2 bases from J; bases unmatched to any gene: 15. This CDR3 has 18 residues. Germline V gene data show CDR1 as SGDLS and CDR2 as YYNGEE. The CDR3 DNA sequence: TGTGCCAGCAGCAAGGGGGCGGTCAAACAAGAGGCTGGAAACACCATATATTTT. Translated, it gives CASSKGAVKQEAGNTIYF.

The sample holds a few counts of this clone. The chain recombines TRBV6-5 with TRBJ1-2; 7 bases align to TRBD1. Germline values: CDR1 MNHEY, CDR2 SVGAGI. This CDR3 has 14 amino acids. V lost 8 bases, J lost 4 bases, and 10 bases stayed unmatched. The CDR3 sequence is CASATGAQGYGYTF. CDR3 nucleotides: TGTGCCAGCGCTACAGGGGCGCAGGGCTATGGCTACACCTTC.

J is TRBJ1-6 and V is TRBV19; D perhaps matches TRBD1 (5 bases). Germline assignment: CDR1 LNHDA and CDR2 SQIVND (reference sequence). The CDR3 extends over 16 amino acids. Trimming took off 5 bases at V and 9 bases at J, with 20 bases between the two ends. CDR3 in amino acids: CASSLGPQSTGSPLHF. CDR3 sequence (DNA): TGTGCCAGTAGTCTGGGACCTCAAAGTACTGGTTCACCCCTCCACTTT.

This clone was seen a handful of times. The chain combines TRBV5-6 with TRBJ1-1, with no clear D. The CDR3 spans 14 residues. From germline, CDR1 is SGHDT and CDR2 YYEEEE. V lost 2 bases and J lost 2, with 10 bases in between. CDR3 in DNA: TGTGCCAGCAGCTTCAGTTTCGGTAACACTGAAGCTTTCTTT. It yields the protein CASSFSFGNTEAFF. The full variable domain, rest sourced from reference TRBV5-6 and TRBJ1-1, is DAGVTQSPTHLIKTRGQQVTLRCSPKSGHDTVSWYQQALGQGPQFIFQYYEEEERQRGNFPDRFSGHQFPNYSSELNVNALLLGDSALYLCASSFSFGNTEAFFGQGTRLTVV.

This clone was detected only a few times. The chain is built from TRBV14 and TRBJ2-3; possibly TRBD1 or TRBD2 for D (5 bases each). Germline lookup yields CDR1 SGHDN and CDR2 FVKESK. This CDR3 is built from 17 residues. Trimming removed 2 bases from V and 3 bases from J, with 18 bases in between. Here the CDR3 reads CASSQWGRAGSTDTQYF. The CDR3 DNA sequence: TGTGCCAGCAGCCAATGGGGACGGGCAGGTTCTACAGATACGCAGTATTTT.

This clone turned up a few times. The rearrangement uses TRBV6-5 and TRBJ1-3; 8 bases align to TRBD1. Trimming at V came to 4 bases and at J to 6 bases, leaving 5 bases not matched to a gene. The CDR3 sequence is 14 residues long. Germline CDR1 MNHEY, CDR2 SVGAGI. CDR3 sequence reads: CASSSRTGSNTIYF. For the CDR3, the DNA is TGTGCCAGCAGTTCAAGGACAGGGTCAAACACCATATATTTT.

The CDR3 sequence: CASRNRVLGSNQPQHF. The CDR3 bases are TGTGCCAGTAGGAACAGGGTGTTGGGGAGCAATCAGCCCCAGCATTTT. The chain couples TRBV19 to TRBJ1-5; TRBD1 is a possible D gene (6 bases). V was shortened by 6 bases and J by 1 base, with 16 bases between the two germline ends. This CDR3 has 16 amino acids. The V gene's germline CDR1 is LNHDA and CDR2 SQIVND (reference sequence).

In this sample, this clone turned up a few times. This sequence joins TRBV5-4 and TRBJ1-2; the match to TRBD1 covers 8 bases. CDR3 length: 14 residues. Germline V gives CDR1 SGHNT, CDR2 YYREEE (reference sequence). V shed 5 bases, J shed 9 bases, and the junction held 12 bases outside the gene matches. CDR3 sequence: CASRDSDRDDRYTF. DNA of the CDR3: TGTGCCAGCAGGGATTCGGACAGGGATGATCGCTACACCTTC.

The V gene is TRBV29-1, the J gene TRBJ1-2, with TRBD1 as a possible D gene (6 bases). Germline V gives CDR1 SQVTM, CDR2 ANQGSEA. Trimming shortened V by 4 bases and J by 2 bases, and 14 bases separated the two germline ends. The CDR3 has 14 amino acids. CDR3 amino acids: CSVGLLGANYGYTF. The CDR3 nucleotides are TGCAGCGTTGGATTGTTGGGGGCAAACTATGGCTACACCTTC. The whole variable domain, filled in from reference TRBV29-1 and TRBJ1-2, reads SAVISQKPSRDICQRGTSLTIQCQVDSQVTMMFWYRQQPGQSLTLIATANQGSEATYESGFVIDKFPISRPNLTFSTLTVSNMSPEDSSIYLCSVGLLGANYGYTFGSGTRLTVV.

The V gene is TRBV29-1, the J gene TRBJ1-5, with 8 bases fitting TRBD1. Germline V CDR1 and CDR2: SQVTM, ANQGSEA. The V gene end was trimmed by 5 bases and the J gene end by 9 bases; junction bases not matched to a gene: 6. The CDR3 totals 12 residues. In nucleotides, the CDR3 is TGCAGCGTTAAGACAGGGGTCGGGCCCCAGCATTTT. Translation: CSVKTGVGPQHF.

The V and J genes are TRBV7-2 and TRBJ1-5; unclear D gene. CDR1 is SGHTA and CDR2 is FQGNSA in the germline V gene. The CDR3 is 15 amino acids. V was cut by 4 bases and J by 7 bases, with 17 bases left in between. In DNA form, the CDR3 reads TGTGCCAGCAGCTCCCTCGGCGATCCTGGACAGCCCCAGCATTTT. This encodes CASSSLGDPGQPQHF.

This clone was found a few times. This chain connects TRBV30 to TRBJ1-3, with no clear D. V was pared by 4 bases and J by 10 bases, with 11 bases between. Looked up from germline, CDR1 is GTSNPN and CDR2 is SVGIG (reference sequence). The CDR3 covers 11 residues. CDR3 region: CAWKMVSTIYF. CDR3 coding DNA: TGTGCCTGGAAAATGGTTTCGACCATATATTTT.

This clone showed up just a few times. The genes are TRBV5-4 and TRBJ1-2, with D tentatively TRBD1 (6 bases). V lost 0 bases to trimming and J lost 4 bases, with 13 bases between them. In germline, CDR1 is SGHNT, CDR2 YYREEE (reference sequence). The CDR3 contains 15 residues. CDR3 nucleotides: TGTGCCAGCAGCTTGGAGCCGGACAGCTTCTATGGCTACACCTTC. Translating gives CASSLEPDSFYGYTF.